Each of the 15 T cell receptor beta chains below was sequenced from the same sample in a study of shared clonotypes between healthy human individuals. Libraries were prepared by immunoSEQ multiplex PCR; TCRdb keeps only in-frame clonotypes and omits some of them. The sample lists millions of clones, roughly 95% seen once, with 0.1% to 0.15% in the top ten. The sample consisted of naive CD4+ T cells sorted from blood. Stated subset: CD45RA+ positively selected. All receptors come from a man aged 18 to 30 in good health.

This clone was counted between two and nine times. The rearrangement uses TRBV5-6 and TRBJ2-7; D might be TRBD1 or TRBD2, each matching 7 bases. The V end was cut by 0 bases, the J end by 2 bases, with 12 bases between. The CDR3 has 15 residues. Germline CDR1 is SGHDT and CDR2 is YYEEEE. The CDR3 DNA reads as TGTGCCAGCAGCTTGGCCAGGGGGGGTGCCTACGAGCAGTACTTC. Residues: CASSLARGGAYEQYF.

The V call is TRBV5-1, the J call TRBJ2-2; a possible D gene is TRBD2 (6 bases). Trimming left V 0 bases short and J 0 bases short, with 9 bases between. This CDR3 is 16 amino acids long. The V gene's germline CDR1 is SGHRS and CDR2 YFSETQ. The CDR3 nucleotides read TGCGCCAGCAGCTTGGGGACTATCCCGAACACCGGGGAGCTGTTTTTT. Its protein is CASSLGTIPNTGELFF.

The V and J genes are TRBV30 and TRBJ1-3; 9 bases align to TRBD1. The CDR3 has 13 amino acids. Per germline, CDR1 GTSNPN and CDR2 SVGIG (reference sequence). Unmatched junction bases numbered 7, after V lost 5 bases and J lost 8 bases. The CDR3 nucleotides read TGTGCCTGGGGGACAGGGCACGGGGACACCATATATTTT. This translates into CAWGTGHGDTIYF.

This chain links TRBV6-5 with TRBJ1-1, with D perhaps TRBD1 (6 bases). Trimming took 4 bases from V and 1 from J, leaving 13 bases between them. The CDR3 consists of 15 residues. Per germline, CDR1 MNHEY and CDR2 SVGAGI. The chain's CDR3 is CASSSTTGGNTEAFF. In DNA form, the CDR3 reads TGTGCCAGCAGTTCCACGACAGGAGGGAACACTGAAGCTTTCTTT.

Written as DNA, the CDR3 is TGCAGCGTTATCGGGGTCCCGGGGTATGGCTACACCTTC. Its translation is CSVIGVPGYGYTF. The chain is built from TRBV29-1 and TRBJ1-2; D unresolved. Germline V CDR1 and CDR2: SQVTM, ANQGSEA. Trimming removed 5 bases from V and 5 bases from J, with 15 bases in between. The CDR3 loop spans 13 amino acids.

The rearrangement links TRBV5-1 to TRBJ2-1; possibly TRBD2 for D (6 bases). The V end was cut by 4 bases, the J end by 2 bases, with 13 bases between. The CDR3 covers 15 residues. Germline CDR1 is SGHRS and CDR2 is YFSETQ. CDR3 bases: TGCGCCAGCAGCCCTGGAGGGGTTACCTACAATGAGCAGTTCTTC. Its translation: CASSPGGVTYNEQFF.

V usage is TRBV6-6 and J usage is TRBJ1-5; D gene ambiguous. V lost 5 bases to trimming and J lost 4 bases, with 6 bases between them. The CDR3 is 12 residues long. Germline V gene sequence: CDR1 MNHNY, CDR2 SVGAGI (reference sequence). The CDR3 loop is CASSEVNQPQHF. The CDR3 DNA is TGTGCCAGCAGTGAGGTGAATCAGCCCCAGCATTTT.

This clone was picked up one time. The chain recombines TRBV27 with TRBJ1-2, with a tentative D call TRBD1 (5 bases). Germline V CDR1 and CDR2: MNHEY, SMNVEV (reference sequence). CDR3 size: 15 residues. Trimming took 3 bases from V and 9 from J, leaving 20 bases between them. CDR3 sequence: CASSFSGAGLIRYTF. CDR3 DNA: TGTGCCAGCAGTTTTTCCGGGGCAGGACTTATCCGCTACACCTTC.

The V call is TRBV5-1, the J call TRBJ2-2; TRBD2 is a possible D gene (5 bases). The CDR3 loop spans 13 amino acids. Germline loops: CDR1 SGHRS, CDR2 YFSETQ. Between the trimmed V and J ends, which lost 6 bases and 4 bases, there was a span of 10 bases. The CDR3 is CASKGEGTGELFF. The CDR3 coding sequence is TGCGCCAGCAAGGGAGAGGGCACCGGGGAGCTGTTTTTT. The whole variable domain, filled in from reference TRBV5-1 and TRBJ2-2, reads KAGVTQTPRYLIKTRGQQVTLSCSPISGHRSVSWYQQTPGQGLQFLFEYFSETQRNKGNFPGRFSGRQFSNSRSEMNVSTLELGDSALYLCASKGEGTGELFFGEGSRLTVL.

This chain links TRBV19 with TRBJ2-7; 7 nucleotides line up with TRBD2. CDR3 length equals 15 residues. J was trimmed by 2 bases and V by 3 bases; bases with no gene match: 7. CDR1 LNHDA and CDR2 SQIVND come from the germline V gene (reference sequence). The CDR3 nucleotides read TGTGCCAGTAGTATCCCAGCGGGGCCGACCTACGAGCAGTACTTC. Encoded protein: CASSIPAGPTYEQYF. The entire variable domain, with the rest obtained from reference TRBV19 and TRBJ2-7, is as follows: DGGITQSPKYLFRKEGQNVTLSCEQNLNHDAMYWYRQDPGQGLRLIYYSQIVNDFQKGDIAEGYSVSREKKESFPLTVTSAQKNPTAFYLCASSIPAGPTYEQYFGPGTRLTVT.

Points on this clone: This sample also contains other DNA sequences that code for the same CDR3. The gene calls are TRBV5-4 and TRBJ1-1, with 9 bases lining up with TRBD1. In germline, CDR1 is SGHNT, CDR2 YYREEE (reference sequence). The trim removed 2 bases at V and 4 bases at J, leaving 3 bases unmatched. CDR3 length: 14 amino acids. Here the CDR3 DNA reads TGTGCCAGCAGCTTAGGGGACAGGGTCACTGAAGCTTTCTTT. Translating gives CASSLGDRVTEAFF.

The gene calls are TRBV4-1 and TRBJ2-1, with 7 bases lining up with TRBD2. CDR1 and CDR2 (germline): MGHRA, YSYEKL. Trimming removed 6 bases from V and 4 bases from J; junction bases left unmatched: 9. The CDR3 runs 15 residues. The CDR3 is CASRTSGTTYNEQFF. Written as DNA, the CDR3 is TGCGCCAGCAGGACCAGCGGGACTACATACAATGAGCAGTTCTTC.

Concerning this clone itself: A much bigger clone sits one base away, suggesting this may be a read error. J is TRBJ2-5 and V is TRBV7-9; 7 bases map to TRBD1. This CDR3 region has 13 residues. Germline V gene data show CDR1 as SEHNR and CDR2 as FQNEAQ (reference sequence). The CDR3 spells CASSFAGGEAQYF. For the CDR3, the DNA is TGTGCCAGCAGCTTTGCAGGGGGAGAGGCCCAGTACTTC.

CDR3 bases: TGTGCCAGCAGTCAGGACTTTTTCAATTCACCCCTCCACTTT. This translates into CASSQDFFNSPLHF. This rearrangement joins TRBV6-1 to TRBJ1-6; D not resolved. The germline V and J ends were trimmed by 5 bases and 7 bases, with 12 bases remaining between them. CDR1 is MNHNS and CDR2 is SASEGT in the germline V gene. CDR3 size: 14 residues.

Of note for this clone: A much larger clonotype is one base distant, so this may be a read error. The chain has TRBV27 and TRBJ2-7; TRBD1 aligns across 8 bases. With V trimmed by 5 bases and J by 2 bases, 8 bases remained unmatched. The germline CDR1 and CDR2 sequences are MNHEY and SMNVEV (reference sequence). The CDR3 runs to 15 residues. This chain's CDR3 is CASSHRGIDAYEQYF. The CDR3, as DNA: TGTGCCAGCAGTCACAGGGGGATTGACGCCTACGAGCAGTACTTC.